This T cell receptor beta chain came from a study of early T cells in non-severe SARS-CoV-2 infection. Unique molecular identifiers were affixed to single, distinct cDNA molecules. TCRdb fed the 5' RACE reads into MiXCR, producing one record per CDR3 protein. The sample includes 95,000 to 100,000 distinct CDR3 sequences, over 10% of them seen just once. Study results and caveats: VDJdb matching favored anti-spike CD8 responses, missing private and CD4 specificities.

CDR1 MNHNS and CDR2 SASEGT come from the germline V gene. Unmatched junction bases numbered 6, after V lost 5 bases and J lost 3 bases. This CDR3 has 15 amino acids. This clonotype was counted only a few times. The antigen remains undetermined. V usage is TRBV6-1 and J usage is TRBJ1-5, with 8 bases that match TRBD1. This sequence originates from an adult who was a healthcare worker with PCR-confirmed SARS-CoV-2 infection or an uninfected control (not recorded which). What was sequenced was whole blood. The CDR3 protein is CASSQGQANNQPQHF. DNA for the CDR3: TGTGCCAGCAGTCAGGGACAGGCGAACAATCAGCCCCAGCATTTT.